The 31 T cell receptor beta chains below come from one sample, sequenced in a study of blood T cell repertoires in COVID-19. Only in-frame clones appear in the TCRdb table, and some are missing; sequencing was by immunoSEQ multiplex PCR. The top ten clones hold around 7.6% of a sample with roughly 170,000 clones, approximately 84% of them seen once. Sequencing used peripheral blood. The origin of the receptors is a man aged 35-49 years who had recovered from COVID-19.

The chain carries TRBV4-1 and TRBJ2-7; D might be TRBD2 (6 bases). V was cut by 0 bases and J by 4 bases, with 16 bases left in between. This CDR3 is 16 amino acids long. Germline V lookup: CDR1 MGHRA, CDR2 YSYEKL. The CDR3 DNA reads as TGCGCCAGCAGCCAAGATCAGGCGGGATGGACGTACGAGCAGTACTTC. Translation gives CASSQDQAGWTYEQYF.

The genes are TRBV27 and TRBJ2-5; D is perhaps TRBD2 (6 bases). V lost 0 bases and J 3 bases, leaving 14 bases between the germline ends. This CDR3 is 16 amino acids long. The V gene's germline CDR1 is MNHEY and CDR2 SMNVEV (reference sequence). The CDR3 DNA sequence: TGTGCCAGCAGTTTATCGATCGAATGGGGGGAAGAGACCCAGTACTTC. This codes for CASSLSIEWGEETQYF.

The rearrangement links TRBV11-3 to TRBJ1-2, with TRBD1 as a possible D gene (6 bases). The germline gives CDR1 SGHNT, CDR2 YENEEA. The germline V and J ends were trimmed by 5 bases and 7 bases, with 11 bases remaining between them. This CDR3 region has 12 residues. The CDR3 region is CASSQGGSGYTF. The CDR3 nucleotides read TGTGCCAGCAGCCAAGGGGGTTCTGGCTACACCTTC.

This sequence joins TRBV29-1 and TRBJ1-4; D possibly corresponds to TRBD1 (5 bases). Trimming took 2 bases from V and 1 from J, leaving 8 bases between them. CDR1 SQVTM and CDR2 ANQGSEA come from the germline V gene. The CDR3 is 14 amino acids. This CDR3 reads CSVEIRGTNEKLFF. The CDR3 nucleotides read TGCAGCGTTGAAATTAGGGGAACTAATGAAAAACTGTTTTTT.

The chain couples TRBV10-3 to TRBJ2-3, with unresolved D. The CDR3 consists of 12 residues. V shed 6 bases and J shed 5 bases, with 9 bases lying between them. Germline lookup yields CDR1 ENHRY and CDR2 SYGVKD. The CDR3 reads CAISEIVDTQYF. In DNA form, the CDR3 reads TGTGCCATCAGCGAAATAGTAGATACGCAGTATTTT.

CDR3 in amino acids: CASSPRRGREADTQYF. CDR3 sequence (DNA): TGTGCCAGCAGCCCCAGGAGGGGGCGGGAGGCAGATACGCAGTATTTT. This rearrangement joins TRBV7-9 to TRBJ2-3, with D possibly matching TRBD2 (8 bases). V gave up 5 bases and J gave up 4 bases, with 19 bases separating them. The CDR3 extends over 16 amino acids. Germline V gene lookup returns CDR1 SEHNR and CDR2 FQNEAQ (reference sequence).

The chain uses TRBV6-2 or TRBV6-3 and TRBJ2-1; 7 bases line up with TRBD2. The CDR3 totals 17 residues. Germline CDR1 and CDR2: MNHEY and SVGEGT. With V trimmed by 2 bases and J by 0 bases, 7 bases remained unmatched. The CDR3 reads CASSYVSGASSYNEQFF. CDR3 bases: TGTGCCAGCAGTTACGTGAGCGGGGCGAGCTCCTACAATGAGCAGTTCTTC.

Here the CDR3 DNA reads TGTGCCAGCAGCGGTACAAGCTCTGGAAACACCATATATTTT. It translates to CASSGTSSGNTIYF. V gene TRBV9 combines with J gene TRBJ1-3; D is undetermined. The CDR3 extends over 14 amino acids. Germline CDR1 reads SGDLS; CDR2 reads YYNGEE. V was pared by 3 bases and J by 0 bases, with 7 bases between.

The V and J genes are TRBV5-1 and TRBJ2-1; no clear D gene. Germline assignment: CDR1 SGHRS and CDR2 YFSETQ. The CDR3 runs to 11 residues. Trimming left V 6 bases short and J 6 bases short, with 7 bases between. The CDR3 sequence is CASIISNEQFF. The CDR3 coding sequence is TGCGCCAGCATAATTAGCAATGAGCAGTTCTTC.

The V gene is TRBV6-5, the J gene TRBJ1-2; perhaps TRBD1 as D (5 bases). V lost 6 bases and J lost 0, with 8 bases in between. This CDR3 has 13 amino acids. Germline V gene data show CDR1 as MNHEY and CDR2 as SVGAGI. This CDR3 is CASSRTTNYGYTF. Here the CDR3 DNA reads TGTGCCAGCAGCAGGACAACTAACTATGGCTACACCTTC.

V and J are TRBV11-1 and TRBJ2-5; TRBD2 agrees at 9 bases. The length of the CDR3 is 14 residues. Germline CDR1 reads SGHAT; CDR2 reads FQDESV (reference sequence). The V segment lost 5 bases and the J segment 3 bases; nucleotides outside the gene matches: 4. CDR3 in amino acids: CASSLSGGEETQYF. The CDR3 DNA is TGTGCCAGCAGCCTTAGCGGGGGTGAAGAGACCCAGTACTTC.

This clone was detected only once. This chain joins TRBV9 and TRBJ1-1; 7 bases align to TRBD1. The CDR3 sequence is 14 residues long. Germline V gene data show CDR1 as SGDLS and CDR2 as YYNGEE. With 3 bases clipped from V and 4 bases from J, the junction kept 6 bases outside the gene matches. The CDR3 DNA sequence: TGTGCCAGCAGCGGAAACAGGGGAAGCACTGAAGCTTTCTTT. It encodes CASSGNRGSTEAFF.

This clone appeared a single time. The chain joins TRBV7-9 to TRBJ2-5, with 10 bases that match TRBD2. The CDR3 totals 18 residues. V lost 5 bases to trimming and J lost 5 bases; unmatched junction nucleotides: 17. Germline V gene sequence: CDR1 SEHNR, CDR2 FQNEAQ (reference sequence). DNA for the CDR3: TGTGCCAGCAGCAACCCCAACCCGGGACTAGCGAGGGAGGAGACCCAGTACTTC. Protein: CASSNPNPGLAREETQYF. The full variable domain, rest sourced from reference TRBV7-9 and TRBJ2-5, is DTGVSQNPRHKITKRGQNVTFRCDPISEHNRLYWYRQTLGQGPEFLTYFQNEAQLEKSRLLSDRFSAERPKGSFSTLEIQRTEQGDSAMYLCASSNPNPGLAREETQYFGPGTRLLVL.

The V gene is TRBV7-8, the J gene TRBJ1-2, with D perhaps matching TRBD1 (6 bases). The CDR3 loop spans 16 amino acids. Germline CDR1 is SGHVS and CDR2 is FQNEAQ. Between the trimmed V and J ends, which lost 2 bases and 0 bases, there was a span of 13 bases. This CDR3 is CASSLHRDTANYGYTF. The DNA for the CDR3 is TGTGCCAGCAGCTTACACAGGGATACCGCTAACTATGGCTACACCTTC.

This clone was recorded a few times. The V and J genes are TRBV28 and TRBJ1-3; TRBD1 might be the D (5 bases). The germline V gene encodes CDR1 MDHEN and CDR2 SYDVKM. The CDR3 runs 15 residues. V shed 7 bases and J shed 0 bases, with 13 bases lying between them. CDR3 region: CASTAGRYSGNTIYF. The CDR3 DNA follows: TGTGCCAGCACCGCAGGGCGGTACTCTGGAAACACCATATATTTT.

The genes are TRBV5-1 and TRBJ2-6, with TRBD1 matching 9 bases. This CDR3 has 16 amino acids. Germline CDR1 reads SGHRS; CDR2 reads YFSETQ. With V trimmed by 4 bases and J by 4 bases, 6 bases remained unmatched. In DNA, the CDR3 is TGCGCCAGCAGCAAAGGACAGGGGACCGGGGCCAACGTCCTGACTTTC. It is translated as CASSKGQGTGANVLTF.

This chain uses TRBV19 with TRBJ2-3; 7 nucleotides agree with TRBD2. V dropped 6 bases and J dropped 6; count of bases not matched to a gene: 9. CDR3 length: 14 residues. Germline V CDR1 and CDR2: LNHDA, SQIVND (reference sequence). This CDR3 is CASSPGTGGDTQYF. The CDR3 DNA reads as TGTGCCAGTAGCCCCGGGACCGGGGGGGATACGCAGTATTTT.

On this clone: The same CDR3 arises from other DNA sequences in this sample as well. V gene TRBV11-3 combines with J gene TRBJ2-7, with a tentative D call TRBD1 (5 bases). The CDR3 has 14 residues. The germline CDR1 and CDR2 sequences are SGHNT and YENEEA. Deletions cut 1 base from V and 2 bases from J, with 9 bases between. The CDR3 sequence is CASSLGAGTYEQYF. CDR3 DNA sequence: TGTGCCAGCAGCTTAGGCGCAGGGACCTACGAGCAGTACTTC.

The CDR3 coding sequence is TGTGCCAGTGCCAACAGGGGGAACACTGAAGCTTTCTTT. Protein sequence: CASANRGNTEAFF. The chain links TRBV19 to TRBJ1-1, with 7 nucleotides matching TRBD1. Germline CDR1 LNHDA, CDR2 SQIVND (reference sequence). After removal of 8 bases from V and 1 base from J, the junction contained 4 bases not matched to a gene. The CDR3 has 13 amino acids.

This chain links TRBV7-9 with TRBJ2-5; TRBD1 aligns across 12 bases. The CDR3 loop spans 17 amino acids. With 3 bases clipped from V and 5 bases from J, the junction kept 10 bases outside the gene matches. Germline CDR1 is SEHNR and CDR2 is FQNEAQ (reference sequence). CDR3 sequence reads: CASSLSSGTGGRETQYF. The CDR3 DNA reads as TGTGCCAGCAGCTTGAGTTCCGGGACAGGGGGCAGGGAGACCCAGTACTTC.

The rearrangement links TRBV5-5 to TRBJ2-7, with D possibly being TRBD2 (5 bases). Germline assignment: CDR1 SGHKS and CDR2 YYEKEE (reference sequence). V gave up 4 bases and J gave up 4 bases, with 9 bases separating them. This CDR3 is 12 amino acids long. The CDR3 region is CASSSGLYEQYF. The CDR3 DNA is TGTGCCAGCAGCAGCGGACTTTACGAGCAGTACTTC.

V is TRBV10-3 and J is TRBJ2-3; a weak D match, TRBD1 (6 bases). Per the germline V gene, CDR1 is ENHRY and CDR2 is SYGVKD. The CDR3 length is 15 residues. Trimming took 7 bases from V and 0 from J, leaving 14 bases between them. CDR3 amino acids: CAIMGSRGSTDTQYF. In DNA form, the CDR3 reads TGTGCCATCATGGGATCAAGGGGGAGCACAGATACGCAGTATTTT.

In this sample, this clone turned up a few times. The rearrangement uses TRBV30 and TRBJ1-2, with 8 bases identical to TRBD1. The length of the CDR3 is 13 residues. The junction had 7 bases not matched to a gene; V was cut back by 3 bases and J by 7 bases. Germline-derived CDR1 and CDR2 are GTSNPN and SVGIG (reference sequence). CDR3 region: CAWSQDRVFGYTF. CDR3 bases: TGTGCCTGGAGCCAGGACAGGGTATTTGGCTACACCTTC.

The chain links TRBV7-8 to TRBJ2-2, with TRBD1 identical over 7 bases. CDR1 and CDR2 (germline): SGHVS, FQNEAQ. After removal of 5 bases from V and 6 bases from J, the junction contained 3 bases not matched to a gene. The CDR3 is 13 residues long. The CDR3 DNA reads as TGTGCCAGCAGCACAGGGGTCTCCGGGGAGCTGTTTTTT. Translating gives CASSTGVSGELFF.

The sample holds a few counts of this clone. This chain connects TRBV6-2 or TRBV6-3 to TRBJ2-2; 9 nucleotides line up with TRBD2. Trimming took 2 bases from V and 7 from J; bases not matched to a gene: 5. In germline, CDR1 is MNHEY, CDR2 SVGEGT. The CDR3 is 15 residues long. CDR3 nucleotide sequence: TGTGCCAGCAGTTACAATAGCGGGAGTCGCGGGGAGCTGTTTTTT. Amino acids: CASSYNSGSRGELFF.

The chain combines TRBV28 with TRBJ2-7, with D possibly matching TRBD1 (6 bases). This CDR3 is built from 13 residues. In germline, CDR1 is MDHEN, CDR2 SYDVKM. V was cut by 6 bases and J by 0 bases, with 9 bases left in between. This CDR3 reads CASSTGFSYEQYF. CDR3 bases: TGTGCCAGCAGCACAGGGTTCTCCTACGAGCAGTACTTC.

This chain connects TRBV19 to TRBJ2-2; 11 positions match TRBD1. CDR3 length: 15 residues. The V gene end was trimmed by 5 bases and the J gene end by 7 bases; junction bases not matched to a gene: 6. Germline CDR1 and CDR2: LNHDA and SQIVND (reference sequence). CDR3 sequence: CASSFRGTGGGELFF. The CDR3 DNA reads TGTGCCAGTAGTTTCAGAGGGACAGGGGGCGGGGAGCTGTTTTTT.

The chain's CDR3 is CSVEGSGTYEQYF. As DNA, the CDR3 is TGCAGCGTTGAGGGTAGCGGGACCTACGAGCAGTACTTC. The genes are TRBV29-1 and TRBJ2-7, with TRBD2 identical over 8 bases. The trim removed 3 bases at V and 2 bases at J, leaving 3 bases unmatched. The CDR3 is 13 residues long. Germline assignment: CDR1 SQVTM and CDR2 ANQGSEA.

This chain connects TRBV18 to TRBJ2-5; 8 bases fit TRBD1. Germline CDR1 reads KGHSH; CDR2 reads LQKENI. The CDR3 has 15 residues. The trim removed 4 bases at V and 3 bases at J, leaving 7 bases unmatched. The CDR3 here is CASSQDRVGKETQYF. CDR3 nucleotides: TGTGCCAGCTCACAGGACAGGGTGGGGAAAGAGACCCAGTACTTC.

The chain joins TRBV6-5 to TRBJ2-7; TRBD1 agrees at 7 bases. The CDR3 covers 13 residues. In germline, CDR1 is MNHEY, CDR2 SVGAGI. V trimming: 6 bases; J trimming: 2 bases; junction bases outside the gene matches: 4. The CDR3 reads CASRQGIAYEQYF. In nucleotides, the CDR3 is TGTGCCAGCAGACAGGGGATTGCCTACGAGCAGTACTTC.

V and J are TRBV5-4 and TRBJ2-1, with 7 bases aligning to TRBD2. V shed 4 bases and J 0 bases; nucleotides not matched to a gene: 4. The CDR3 has 15 residues. Germline CDR1 and CDR2: SGHNT and YYREEE (reference sequence). The CDR3 DNA sequence: TGTGCCAGCAGCGGTCCTAGCGGCTCCTACAATGAGCAGTTCTTC. Its translation: CASSGPSGSYNEQFF.